The 6 T cell receptor beta chains given below trace back to one sample, sequenced in a study of blood T cell repertoires in COVID-19. Sequenced by immunoSEQ multiplex PCR; TCRdb stores in-frame clones only, minus some. This sample has 72,000 or so clones, with 75% to 95% found just once. The material sequenced was peripheral blood. Receptors were obtained from an elderly woman with acute or convalescent COVID-19.

V is TRBV4-1 and J is TRBJ2-1; D perhaps matches TRBD2 (6 bases). CDR3 length: 15 amino acids. The V end lost 1 base, the J end lost 9 bases, and 16 bases lay between the germline ends. Germline CDR1 is MGHRA and CDR2 is YSYEKL. CDR3 loop: CASSQVVAVSGEQFF. The CDR3 DNA is TGCGCCAGCAGCCAAGTAGTAGCGGTTTCTGGTGAGCAGTTCTTC.

This chain links TRBV3-1 (or the pseudogene TRBV3-2) with TRBJ2-7, with D perhaps matching TRBD1 (6 bases). CDR1 and CDR2 (germline): LGHDT, YNNKEL (reference sequence). The CDR3 runs 15 residues. Trimming took 1 base from V and 5 from J, leaving 15 bases between them. The CDR3 spells CASSQGGGPWNEQYF. The CDR3, as DNA: TGTGCCAGCAGCCAAGGTGGGGGCCCTTGGAACGAGCAGTACTTC.

This clone has just one count. The chain joins TRBV27 to TRBJ1-5; D remains unclear. The germline V gene encodes CDR1 MNHEY and CDR2 SMNVEV (reference sequence). The CDR3 runs 15 residues. Trimming pared 0 bases from V and 7 bases from J, leaving 13 bases between. CDR3 loop: CASSLSPLGRQPQHF. CDR3 DNA sequence: TGTGCCAGCAGTTTATCCCCCCTGGGCCGACAGCCCCAGCATTTT.

J is TRBJ2-7 and V is TRBV27; 9 positions match TRBD2. The CDR3 sequence is 14 residues long. J was trimmed by 3 bases and V by 3 bases; bases with no gene match: 3. From germline, CDR1 is MNHEY and CDR2 SMNVEV (reference sequence). DNA of the CDR3: TGTGCCAGCAGTTTGACTAGCGGAAACTACGAGCAGTACTTC. Amino acid sequence: CASSLTSGNYEQYF.

The chain joins TRBV19 to TRBJ2-5; possible D gene TRBD1, 6 bases. This CDR3 has 16 amino acids. Trimming pared 2 bases from V and 1 base from J, leaving 14 bases between. The germline V gene encodes CDR1 LNHDA and CDR2 SQIVND (reference sequence). This CDR3 reads CASSITPGVLQETQYF. DNA of the CDR3: TGTGCCAGTAGTATAACCCCAGGGGTCCTCCAAGAGACCCAGTACTTC.

The gene calls are TRBV27 and TRBJ2-5; TRBD1 aligns across 8 bases. Trimming cost V 0 bases and J 4 bases; bases outside gene matches: 4. CDR3 length: 15 residues. Germline V CDR1 and CDR2: MNHEY, SMNVEV (reference sequence). The CDR3 bases are TGTGCCAGCAGTTTATCCTACAGGGGGAGAGAGACCCAGTACTTC. Residues: CASSLSYRGRETQYF.